This T cell receptor (beta chain) stems from a study of blood T cell repertoires in COVID-19. Study summary: Samples came from the United States, Italy and Spain, spanning acute and convalescent COVID-19. T cells, B-cell-depleted T cells, or PBMCs provided the cDNA or gDNA that served as material.

The V gene end was trimmed by 0 bases and the J gene end by 8 bases; junction bases not matched to a gene: 15. The CDR3 totals 18 residues. The germline V gene encodes CDR1 SGDLS and CDR2 YYNGEE. The protocol was immunoSEQ multiplex PCR, while the TCRdb copy is restricted to in-frame clones and leaves out a portion. The table has over 200,000 clones, around 81% seen once. Everyone who took part was 18 to 89 years old, and they came from over 20 US areas. The specimen was PBMCs or T cells enriched from blood (not recorded which). This sequence was found in a woman in her forties or fifties with acute COVID-19. The chain carries TRBV9 and TRBJ1-4; 8 nucleotides align to TRBD1. The chain's CDR3 is CASSVEPMATGEGEKLFF. CDR3 sequence (DNA): TGTGCCAGCAGCGTAGAGCCCATGGCGACAGGGGAGGGGGAAAAACTGTTTTTT.